This TCR beta chain was observed in a study of T cell responses to AZD1222 COVID-19 vaccine. Regarding the study as a whole: Among the donors, most were white British and more were female, and clonal diversity was possibly underestimated. No repertoire was sampled before or during the peak T cell response, only after it. Breadth and depth of Spike-specific TCRs rose after two AZD1222 doses.

V was clipped by 4 bases and J by 3 bases, with 16 bases between them. Germline loops: CDR1 SGHAT, CDR2 FQNNGV. This CDR3 region has 16 residues. Sequencing was performed with immunoSEQ multiplex PCR; in TCRdb, only in-frame clones are kept and a portion is missing. Counted here are 150,000 or so clones, 70% to 90% occurring once; the ten biggest clones make up 3.5% to 5.5%. Notes on this clone: Its antigen is not known.

The rearrangement joins TRBV11-2 to TRBJ1-3, with a tentative D call TRBD1 (6 bases). This TCR was sampled from an adult who received the MenACWY meningococcal vaccine as a control. The sequencing here drew on peripheral blood, taken 28 days after the second dose of the MenACWY control vaccine. Here the CDR3 DNA reads TGTGCCAGCAGCTCGTTCGACAGGACCTTTGGAAACACCATATATTTT. It yields the protein CASSSFDRTFGNTIYF.